This T cell receptor (beta chain) was identified during a study of blood T cell repertoires in COVID-19 (dated by TCRdb to about 2020). Background on the whole study: Samples from collaborators originated in the United States, Italy and Spain and spanned both the acute and convalescent phases of COVID-19. The material from the prospective study consisted of cDNA or gDNA derived from T cells, B-cell-depleted T cells, or PBMCs. Deeply sampled blood TCRbeta repertoires from subjects exposed to, actively infected with, or recovered from COVID-19 were included in the dataset. The repertoires were released in a freely available public database meant as a resource for research on the immune response to SARS-CoV-2. The samples were drawn from two sources: the first 160 participants of the ongoing ImmuneRACE study, and 950 to 1,500 subjects contributed by 6 global collaborators. The sample metadata nearly always contained a de-identified subject ID, COVID-19 status, age in years and sex. Where HLA class I and class II types were available, the types were taken from metadata supplied by the sample provider, not from assay-based typing.

This clone came up once. The target of this receptor is not known. Base qualities were left out, and no much larger clone turns up one base away. Beyond this particular receptor, the publication reports: The amount of clinical and demographic metadata varied by source and participant and was provided uncurated.

TCRbeta CDR3 regions were amplified from genomic DNA by means of the immunoSEQ Assay, a bias-controlled multiplex PCR. Regarding the original processing steps: Nucleated cell counts per sample were estimated from amplification of reference gene primers within the assay. Sequence reads were collapsed and filtered to measure the absolute abundance of every unique TCRbeta CDR3 rearrangement. For each sample, productive Simpson clonality was calculated as the square root of Simpson's diversity index over productive rearrangements. In its TCRdb copy, this immuneACCESS table keeps in-frame sequences only and misses some clones. Where compared with another copy, unresolved V genes explain less than half of these, and the others have no known cause. V, J and clone size are taken as reported in that table, and D and trimming were inferred from the DNA itself. The sample table holds roughly 160,000 clones, of which 70% to 90% were seen once. The ten largest clones represent 2% to 3% of the sample.

CDR1 and CDR2, per the germline V gene, are LGHNA and YNFKEQ. V and J are truncated by 0 bases and 5 bases respectively, leaving an intervening sequence of 13 bases. The CDR3, cysteine through phenylalanine, is 16 amino acids long. The CDR3 DNA has 48 bases and is translated from base 1. One collaborating source in Seattle enrolled patients while the patients were actively infected and followed the patients over time throughout the course of disease. Whole blood was collected in K2EDTA tubes by collaborating institutions according to the institutions' own protocols. For TCRbeta analysis, collaborators shipped samples as frozen whole blood, isolated PBMCs, or DNA extracted from either of those sample types.

This receptor chain uses TRBV4-2 and TRBJ1-4; TRBD1 is a possible D gene, resting on 6 matching bases. Sequenced sample: peripheral blood. The source is a woman over 75 with COVID-19, enrolled during active disease. The sequenced DNA is TGTGCCAGCAGCCAAGATCTGCCAGGGGCGAATGAAAAACTGTTTTTT. Its amino acids are CASSQDLPGANEKLFF.